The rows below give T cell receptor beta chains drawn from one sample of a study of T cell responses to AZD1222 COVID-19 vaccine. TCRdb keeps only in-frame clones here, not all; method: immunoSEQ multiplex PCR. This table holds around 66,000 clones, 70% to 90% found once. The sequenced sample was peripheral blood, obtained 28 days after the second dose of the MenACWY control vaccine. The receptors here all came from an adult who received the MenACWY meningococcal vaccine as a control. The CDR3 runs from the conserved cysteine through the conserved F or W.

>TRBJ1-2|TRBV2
CAREVARDYGYTF
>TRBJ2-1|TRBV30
CAWRDLAASYNEQFF
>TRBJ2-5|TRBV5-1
CASSRQGRGQETQYF
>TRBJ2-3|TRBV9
CASSGLAGGGSTDTQYF
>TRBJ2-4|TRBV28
CASSAARGKNIQYF
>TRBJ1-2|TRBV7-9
CASSLDSGLTTYGYTF
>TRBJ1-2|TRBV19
CATPGPYYGYTF
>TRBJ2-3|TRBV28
CASSPRRTGGSDTQYF
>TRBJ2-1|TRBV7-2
CASSPEGTGVLAADNEQFF
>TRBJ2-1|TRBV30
CAWSGHSYNEQFF
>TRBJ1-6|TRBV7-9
CASSLDNSPLHF
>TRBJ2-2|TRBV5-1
CASSQEPSGTANTGELFF
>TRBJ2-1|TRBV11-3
CASSLASLQGRYNEQFF
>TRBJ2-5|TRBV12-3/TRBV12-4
CASSLQVETQYF
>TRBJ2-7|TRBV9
CASSALGTPYEQYF
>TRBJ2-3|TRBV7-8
CASSFGGRAVTDTQYF
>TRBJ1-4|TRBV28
CASSSTGGNEKLFF
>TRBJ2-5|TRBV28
CASSSTGGDQETQYF
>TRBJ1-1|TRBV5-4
CASSRGGKNTEAFF
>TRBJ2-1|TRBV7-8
CASSLGVDEQFF
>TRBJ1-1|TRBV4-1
CASSQAWSMNTEAFF
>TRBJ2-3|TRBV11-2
CASSGLSSTDTQYF
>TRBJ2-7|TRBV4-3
CASSQDPGPTYEQYF
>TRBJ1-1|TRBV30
CAWKEGPYTEAFF
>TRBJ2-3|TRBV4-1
CASSTQRGASPTDTQYF
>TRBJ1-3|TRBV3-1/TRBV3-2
CASSQTGDSGNTIYF
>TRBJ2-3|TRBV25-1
CASRRTDTQYF
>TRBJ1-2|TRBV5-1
CASSLAGGGYTF
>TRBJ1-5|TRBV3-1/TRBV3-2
CASSPGQVGQPQHF
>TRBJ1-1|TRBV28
CASSLFVYRGNPEAFF
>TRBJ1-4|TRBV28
CASSSGGFGEKLFF
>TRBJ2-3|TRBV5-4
CASSPRAGTALGDTQYF
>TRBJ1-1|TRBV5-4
CASSGDRAWETEAFF
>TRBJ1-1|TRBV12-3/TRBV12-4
CASRSPVNTEAFF
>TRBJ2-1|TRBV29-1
CSGGDNEQFF
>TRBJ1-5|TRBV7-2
CASSLESQPQHF
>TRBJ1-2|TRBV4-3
CASSQEQRNTNYGYTF
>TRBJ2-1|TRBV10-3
CAISPGLEVFF
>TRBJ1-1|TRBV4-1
CASSQFYIGGTRTGGTEAFF
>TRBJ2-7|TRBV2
CASSLRDRGGYEQYF
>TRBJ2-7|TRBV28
CASSASRYEQYF
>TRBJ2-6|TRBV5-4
CASSTGQGAGANVLTF
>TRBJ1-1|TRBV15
CATSRDTTNTEAFF
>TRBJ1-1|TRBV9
CASSVAGGRVAAFF
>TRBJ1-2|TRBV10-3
CAISESGPSRGVNYGYTF
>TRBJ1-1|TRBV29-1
CSGGSGTEAFF